This T cell receptor (beta chain) derives from a study of blood T cell repertoires in COVID-19. Profiled with immunoSEQ multiplex PCR; TCRdb holds only in-frame clones, not every one. The sample contains around 220,000 clones, around 83% of which appear only once. Germline V lookup: CDR1 MNHEY, CDR2 SVGAGI. V dropped 7 bases and J dropped 0 bases, with 9 bases sitting between them. This CDR3 is built from 13 residues. The TCR originated in a woman aged 50 to 60 with COVID-19, enrolled during active disease. Sequencing input: peripheral blood. The gene calls are TRBV6-5 and TRBJ1-1; D is unclear. CDR3 sequence: CASKVEMNTEAFF. The CDR3 DNA reads TGTGCCAGCAAAGTAGAAATGAACACTGAAGCTTTCTTT.